These 8 T cell receptor beta chains originate from one sample sequenced in a study of early T cells in non-severe SARS-CoV-2 infection. TCRdb re-called the 5' RACE reads with MiXCR, one entry per CDR3 protein. The table has about 98,000 distinct CDR3 sequences, under 15% seen once. Input material: whole blood. The receptors originated from an adult who was a healthcare worker with PCR-confirmed SARS-CoV-2 infection or an uninfected control (not recorded which).

This clonotype was seen ten or more times. The rearrangement links TRBV28 to TRBJ2-2; 8 bases line up with TRBD1. Looked up from germline, CDR1 is MDHEN and CDR2 is SYDVKM. V gave up 5 bases and J gave up 6 bases; unmatched junction bases: 8. The CDR3 loop spans 15 amino acids. The CDR3 is CASSTPGQGSGELFF. As DNA, the CDR3 is TGTGCCAGCAGTACCCCTGGACAGGGTTCCGGGGAGCTGTTTTTT. Full variable domain (rest looked up from reference TRBV28 and TRBJ2-2): DVKVTQSSRYLVKRTGEKVFLECVQDMDHENMFWYRQDPGLGLRLIYFSYDVKMKEKGDIPEGYSVSREKKERFSLILESASTNQTSMYLCASSTPGQGSGELFFGEGSRLTVL.

A few counts support this clonotype. The rearrangement links TRBV29-1 to TRBJ2-7; no clear D gene. Germline V lookup: CDR1 SQVTM, CDR2 ANQGSEA. CDR3 length: 14 amino acids. Trimming pared 7 bases from V and 2 bases from J, leaving 18 bases between. This CDR3 is CSAIDTSAPYEQYF. CDR3 in DNA: TGCAGCGCCATTGACACCTCCGCCCCCTACGAGCAGTACTTC.

This clonotype has more than one count but fewer than ten. CDR3 sequence: CASSQYLSTDTQYF. CDR3 bases: TGCGCCAGCAGCCAATATCTGTCCACAGATACGCAGTATTTT. The chain is built from TRBV4-1 and TRBJ2-3; D remains unclear. The CDR3 has 14 amino acids. V was trimmed by 2 bases and J by 2 bases, leaving 8 bases between them. In germline, CDR1 is MGHRA, CDR2 YSYEKL.

This clonotype was counted ten times or more. V and J are TRBV7-2 and TRBJ2-7, with a weak D call TRBD2 (7 bases). Germline V gene lookup returns CDR1 SGHTA and CDR2 FQGNSA. V dropped 5 bases and J dropped 10 bases, with 18 bases sitting between them. This CDR3 spans 13 amino acids. CDR3 nucleotide sequence: TGTGCCAGCAGCCTCTTGGCGGGGGCAAGTCAGTACTTC. It specifies CASSLLAGASQYF.

This clonotype was seen ten or more times. The J gene is TRBJ2-1, the V gene TRBV12-3 or TRBV12-4; 12 nucleotides agree with TRBD2. The V segment lost 5 bases and the J segment 7 bases; nucleotides outside the gene matches: 9. The CDR3 contains 16 residues. CDR3 nucleotides: TGTGCCAGCAGTCCCAGACTAGCGGGAGTTCGTAATGAGCAGTTCTTC. Encoded protein: CASSPRLAGVRNEQFF.

This clonotype came up many times. J is TRBJ2-7 and V is TRBV20-1; TRBD1 matches at 7 bases. This CDR3 comprises 15 residues. With 0 bases clipped from V and 3 bases from J, the junction kept 8 bases outside the gene matches. Germline V lookup: CDR1 DFQATT, CDR2 SNEGSKA (reference sequence). The CDR3 loop reads CSARDMTGLDYEQYF. The CDR3 nucleotides read TGCAGTGCTAGAGATATGACAGGGTTAGACTACGAGCAGTACTTC.

The chain joins TRBV20-1 to TRBJ2-5, with D perhaps assigned TRBD1 or TRBD2 (5 bases each). CDR3 length: 16 residues. Germline V gene sequence: CDR1 DFQATT, CDR2 SNEGSKA (reference sequence). V gave up 0 bases and J gave up 5 bases, with 19 bases separating them. CDR3 sequence reads: CSARDSWGQGGETQYF. Here the CDR3 DNA reads TGCAGTGCTAGAGATTCGTGGGGTCAGGGCGGGGAGACCCAGTACTTC.

This clonotype was counted at least ten times. V usage is TRBV5-1 and J usage is TRBJ2-1; TRBD2 matches at 11 bases. The trim removed 2 bases at V and 8 bases at J, leaving 9 bases unmatched. CDR3 length: 16 amino acids. Per the germline V gene, CDR1 is SGHRS and CDR2 is YFSETQ. CDR3 sequence (DNA): TGCGCCAGCAGCTTCCCACCCCTAGCGGGAGGTCATGAGCAGTTCTTC. Encoded protein: CASSFPPLAGGHEQFF.